This TCR beta chain was captured by sequencing in a study of T-cell memory formation after mild COVID-19. Overall study: TCR clusters were mostly confined to one donor each. General study results and limits: Contracting CD4+ clones sat mainly in CM and EM; CD8+ in EMRA.

Per germline, CDR1 LNHDA and CDR2 SQIVND (reference sequence). There are 15 residues in the CDR3. With 5 bases removed from V and 3 bases from J, the gap between germline ends came to 17 bases. The sample holds a few counts of this clonotype. Its antigen is unknown. TCRdb independently ran MiXCR on the 5' RACE reads; one entry per CDR3 protein. The repertoire holds about half a million distinct CDR3 sequences, with 15% to 20% as singletons. The receptor was derived from an adult woman who had mild COVID-19 (a few samples of this study predate the infection). Cell type and time point are not known. Sequenced sample: PBMCs or a T cell subset sorted from them (not recorded which). V usage is TRBV19 and J usage is TRBJ2-7; D might be TRBD2 (6 bases). The DNA for the CDR3 is TGTGCCAGTAGTCCCCGGAGGGACGGTCGCTACGAGCAGTACTTC. Its translation: CASSPRRDGRYEQYF.